This T cell receptor beta chain derives from a study of neurological immune-mediated disorders (dated by TCRdb to the late 2010s). About the study as a whole: The study compared peripheral blood TCR-beta repertoires of HTLV-I-associated myelopathy (HAM/TSP) patients, multiple sclerosis patients and healthy controls using UMI-based sequencing. The 90 to 120 TCR-beta libraries covered PBMC samples along with longitudinal samples, technical triplicates, and paired sorted CD4+ and CD8+ T-cell subsets. The cohort was made up of 65 to 75 subjects, consisting of roughly 15 HAM/TSP patients, roughly 35 multiple sclerosis patients and roughly 20 healthy controls. Broad study findings and their caveats: The highest TCR clonal expansion was observed in HAM/TSP patients, whereas the lowest was observed in MS patients, even when compared with healthy controls. No identical CDR3 amino acid sequences were shared among expanded clones across subjects, suggesting private TCR-beta repertoires in all groups.

The germline V gene specifies KGHSH as CDR1 and LQKENI as CDR2. Trimming leaves V shorter by 6 bases and J shorter by 9 bases, with the junction holding 8 bases beyond the gene matches. Including cysteine and phenylalanine, the CDR3 has 13 amino acids. Only CDR3 DNA is held: 39 bases, read in frame from base 1. Unsorted PBMC libraries were generated from 2 million PBMCs stored in RNAlater at -80 °C until RNA extraction. PBMCs were separated from peripheral blood using Ficoll-Hypaque density gradient centrifugation and then cryopreserved in liquid nitrogen. To synthesize cDNA, template-switch 5'RACE was performed with a primer carrying a 10-nucleotide random unique molecular identifier so that each TCR transcript was tagged. Every sequencing run covered 15-18 subjects and yielded more than 200 million TCR-beta sequences. Total RNA was extracted with the RNeasy kit. The KAPA Real-time Library Amplification kit was used to amplify TCR-beta VDJ regions with primers targeting the TCR constant region and the 5'RACE anchor. Sample indexes and Illumina adaptors were added in a first PCR, after which library yield was increased in a second PCR. After Ampure bead purification, the roughly 650 bp TCR product was size-selected on a 2% E-gel SizeSelection system. Before pooling, libraries had their quality checked on a Bioanalyzer, their concentration measured with Qubit, and their quantity determined with the Kapa Library Quantification kit. An Illumina HiSeq 2500 was used to sequence the libraries paired-end at 2 x 150 bp. To increase sequence diversity, roughly 24-30% phiX was spiked into each library pool. As for how the authors treated the data: The UMI-based MiGEC pipeline processed quality-filtered reads and removed over 80% of raw TCR sequences during error correction. VDJ genes were aligned to IMGT germline references, and each clonotype was defined by a unique CDR3 amino acid sequence together with V-J genes. VDJtools evaluated clonal expansion, Shannon diversity and CDR3 relatedness (CalcPairwiseDistances, ClusterSamples); CLCbio workbench built phylogenetic trees. Expanded clones were defined as having at least 8 unique UMIs, based on coefficient-of-variation modelling across technical triplicates. TCRdb's own reprocessing of the public reads used fastp at Q25 and MiXCR and kept productive beta chains. One record per CDR3 amino acid sequence lists the most common genes and DNA. It is TCRdb's table, rather than the study itself, that gives the V and J calls and clone size. The sample has about 40,000 distinct CDR3 sequences on record, around 14% of them singletons. 20% to 30% of the sample goes to the ten largest clones.

On this clonotype itself: The specificity of this receptor is unknown. A clone one base away is much larger, so this may be a read error.

Sequenced input: PBMCs. The TCR originated in a woman aged 45 to 65 with HTLV-1-associated myelopathy (HAM/TSP). Rearrangement joined TRBV18 to TRBJ1-2; 9 bases in the junction line up with TRBD1. The nucleotides are TGTGCCAGCTCGCCAGGGACAGGGCATAGCTACACCTTC. Translated, this gives CASSPGTGHSYTF.